This passage covers 7 T cell receptor beta chains from one sample sequenced in a study of blood T cell repertoires in COVID-19. Measured with immunoSEQ multiplex PCR; TCRdb has only the in-frame clones, and not every one. The repertoire consists of about 98,000 clones, with more than 75% occurring once and the leading ten covering under 13%. Input material: peripheral blood. The source is a middle-aged man with acute or convalescent COVID-19.

The chain uses TRBV5-4 and TRBJ2-5; maybe TRBD1 (5 bases). The CDR3 has 14 amino acids. Per the germline V gene, CDR1 is SGHNT and CDR2 is YYREEE (reference sequence). V lost 2 bases, J lost 0 bases, and 8 bases lay in between. CDR3 protein: CASSLRQNQETQYF. CDR3 nucleotide sequence: TGTGCCAGCAGCTTACGACAGAACCAAGAGACCCAGTACTTC.

This clone was counted between two and nine times. The chain joins TRBV18 to TRBJ1-5; no reliable D call. The germline V and J ends were trimmed by 3 bases and 4 bases, with 16 bases remaining between them. The CDR3 length is 16 residues. Germline CDR1 reads KGHSH; CDR2 reads LQKENI. CDR3 region: CASSPPGPGRNQPQHF. CDR3 sequence (DNA): TGTGCCAGCTCACCTCCAGGACCGGGGAGGAATCAGCCCCAGCATTTT.

The chain recombines TRBV3-1 (or the pseudogene TRBV3-2) with TRBJ1-1, with 7 nucleotides matching TRBD1. Germline CDR1 reads LGHDT; CDR2 reads YNNKEL (reference sequence). V was clipped by 0 bases and J by 11 bases; unmatched bases: 3. The CDR3 sequence is 12 residues long. The CDR3 nucleotides are TGTGCCAGCAGCCAAGATGACAGGGCGGCTTTCTTT. It codes for CASSQDDRAAFF.

The rearrangement joins TRBV6-5 to TRBJ1-2; 7 bases are shared with TRBD1. The CDR3 contains 13 residues. V trimming: 8 bases; J trimming: 7 bases; junction bases outside the gene matches: 10. The germline CDR1 and CDR2 sequences are MNHEY and SVGAGI. The CDR3 protein is CASFQTGIPGYTF. The CDR3 bases are TGTGCCAGCTTCCAGACAGGGATACCTGGCTACACCTTC.

The V call is TRBV6-1, the J call TRBJ2-3; D is uncertain. CDR1 is MNHNS and CDR2 is SASEGT in the germline V gene. The CDR3 covers 15 residues. The V end was cut by 2 bases, the J end by 6 bases, with 15 bases between. CDR3 sequence (DNA): TGTGCCAGCAGTGAACGAGAGCGAGCCGGGGATACGCAGTATTTT. Translated: CASSERERAGDTQYF.

This chain joins TRBV11-3 and TRBJ2-7; 10 positions match TRBD1. CDR1 is SGHNT, CDR2 YENEEA, per germline. The CDR3 sequence is 14 residues long. Unmatched junction bases numbered 6, after V lost 4 bases and J lost 6 bases. The CDR3: CASSSGQGVAEQYF. In DNA, the CDR3 is TGTGCCAGCAGCTCAGGACAGGGGGTGGCCGAGCAGTACTTC. Full variable domain (outside the CDR3, taken from reference TRBV11-3 and TRBJ2-7): EAGVVQSPRYKIIEKKQPVAFWCNPISGHNTLYWYLQNLGQGPELLIRYENEEAVDDSQLPKDRFSAERLKGVDSTLKIQPAELGDSAVYLCASSSGQGVAEQYFGPGTRLTVT.

This clone has just a few counts. The chain links TRBV7-7 to TRBJ2-2; possibly TRBD2 for D (7 bases). The CDR3 covers 15 residues. Looked up from germline, CDR1 is SSHAT and CDR2 is FNYEAQ (reference sequence). V dropped 1 base and J dropped 2 bases, with 8 bases sitting between them. CDR3 coding DNA: TGTGCCAGCAGCTTAGGGGGGGGCAACACCGGGGAGCTGTTTTTT. The encoded protein is CASSLGGGNTGELFF. The full variable domain, rest sourced from reference TRBV7-7 and TRBJ2-2, is GAGVSQSPRYKVTKRGQDVTLRCDPISSHATLYWYQQALGQGPEFLTYFNYEAQPDKSGLPSDRFSAERPEGSISTLTIQRTEQRDSAMYRCASSLGGGNTGELFFGEGSRLTVL.